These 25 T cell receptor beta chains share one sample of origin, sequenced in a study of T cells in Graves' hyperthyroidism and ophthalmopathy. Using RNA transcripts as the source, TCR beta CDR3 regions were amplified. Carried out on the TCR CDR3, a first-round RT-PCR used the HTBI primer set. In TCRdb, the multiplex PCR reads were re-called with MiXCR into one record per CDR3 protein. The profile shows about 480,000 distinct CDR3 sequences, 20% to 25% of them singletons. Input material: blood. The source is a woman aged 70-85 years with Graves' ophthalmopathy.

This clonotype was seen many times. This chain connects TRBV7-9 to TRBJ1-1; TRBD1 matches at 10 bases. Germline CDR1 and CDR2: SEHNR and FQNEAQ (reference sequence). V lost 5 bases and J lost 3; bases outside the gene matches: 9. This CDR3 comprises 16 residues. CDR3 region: CASSPAVTGGDTEAFF. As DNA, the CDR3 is TGTGCCAGCAGCCCAGCGGTGACAGGGGGCGACACTGAAGCTTTCTTT.

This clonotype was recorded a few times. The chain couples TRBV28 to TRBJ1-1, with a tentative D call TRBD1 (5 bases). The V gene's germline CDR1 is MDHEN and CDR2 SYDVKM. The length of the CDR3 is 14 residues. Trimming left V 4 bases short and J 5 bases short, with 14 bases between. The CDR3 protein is CASSYIRGETEAFF. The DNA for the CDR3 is TGTGCCAGCAGTTATATAAGGGGAGAGACTGAAGCTTTCTTT.

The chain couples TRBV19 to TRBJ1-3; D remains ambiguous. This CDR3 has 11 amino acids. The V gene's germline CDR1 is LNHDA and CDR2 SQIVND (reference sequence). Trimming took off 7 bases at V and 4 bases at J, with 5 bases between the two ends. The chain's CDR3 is CASMFGNTIYF. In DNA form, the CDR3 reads TGTGCCAGTATGTTCGGAAACACCATATATTTT.

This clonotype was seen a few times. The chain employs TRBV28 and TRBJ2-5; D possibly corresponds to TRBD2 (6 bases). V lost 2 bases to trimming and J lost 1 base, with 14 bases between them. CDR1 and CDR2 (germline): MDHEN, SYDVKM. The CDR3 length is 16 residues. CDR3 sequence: CASSLPTEGTQETQYF. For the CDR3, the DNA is TGTGCCAGCAGTTTACCCACGGAGGGGACCCAAGAGACCCAGTACTTC.

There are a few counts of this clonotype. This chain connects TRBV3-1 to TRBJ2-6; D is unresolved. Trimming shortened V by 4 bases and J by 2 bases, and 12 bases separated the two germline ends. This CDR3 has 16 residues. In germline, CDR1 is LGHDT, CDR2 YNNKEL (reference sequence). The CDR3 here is CASSRPSLTGANVLTF. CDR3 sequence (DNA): TGTGCCAGCAGCCGCCCTTCCCTAACTGGGGCCAACGTCCTGACTTTC.

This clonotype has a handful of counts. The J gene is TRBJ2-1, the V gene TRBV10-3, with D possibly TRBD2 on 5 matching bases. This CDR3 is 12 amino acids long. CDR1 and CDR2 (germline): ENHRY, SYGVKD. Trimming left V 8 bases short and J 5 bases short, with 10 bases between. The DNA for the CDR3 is TGTGCCATCCAAGCGGATCACAATGAGCAGTTCTTC. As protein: CAIQADHNEQFF.

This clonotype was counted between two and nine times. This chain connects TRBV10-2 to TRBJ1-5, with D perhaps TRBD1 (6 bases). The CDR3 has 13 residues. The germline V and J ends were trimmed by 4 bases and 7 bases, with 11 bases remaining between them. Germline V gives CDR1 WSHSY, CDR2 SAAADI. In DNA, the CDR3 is TGCGCCAGCAGTGTGGGGGCGAGGCAGCCCCAGCATTTT. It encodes CASSVGARQPQHF.

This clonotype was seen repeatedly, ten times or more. The CDR3 DNA reads TGTGCCAGCAGTTTAAGGGTAGCCAAAAACATTCAGTACTTC. Its protein is CASSLRVAKNIQYF. The chain has TRBV28 and TRBJ2-4, with no clear D. The CDR3 sequence is 14 residues long. Trimming left V 2 bases short and J 0 bases short, with 5 bases between. CDR1 and CDR2 (germline): MDHEN, SYDVKM.

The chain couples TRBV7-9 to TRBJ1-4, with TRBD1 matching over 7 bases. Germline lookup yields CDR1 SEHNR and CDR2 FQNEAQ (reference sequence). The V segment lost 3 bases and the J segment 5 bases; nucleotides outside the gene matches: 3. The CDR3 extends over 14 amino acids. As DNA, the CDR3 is TGTGCCAGCAGCTTGACAGGGATAAATGAAAAACTGTTTTTT. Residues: CASSLTGINEKLFF.

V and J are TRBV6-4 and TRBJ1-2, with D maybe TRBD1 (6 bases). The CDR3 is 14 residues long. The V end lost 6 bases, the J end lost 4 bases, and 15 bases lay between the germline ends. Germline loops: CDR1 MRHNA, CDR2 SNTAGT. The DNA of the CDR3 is TGTGCCAGCAGCCCAGGGGATGGGGGCTATGGCTACACCTTC. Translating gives CASSPGDGGYGYTF.

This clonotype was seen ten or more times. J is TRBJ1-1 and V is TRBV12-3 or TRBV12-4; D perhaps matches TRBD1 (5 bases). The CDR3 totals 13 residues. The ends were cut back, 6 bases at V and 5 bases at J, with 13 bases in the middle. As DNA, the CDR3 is TGTGCCAGCAGGGACTCAGGGCGGACTGAAGCTTTCTTT. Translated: CASRDSGRTEAFF.

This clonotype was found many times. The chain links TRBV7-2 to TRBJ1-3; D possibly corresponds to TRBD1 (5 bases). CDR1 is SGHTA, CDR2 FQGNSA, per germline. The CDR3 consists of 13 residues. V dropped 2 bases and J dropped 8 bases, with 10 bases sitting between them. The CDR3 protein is CASSLWQGDTIYF. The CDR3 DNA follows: TGTGCCAGCAGCTTATGGCAGGGAGACACCATATATTTT.

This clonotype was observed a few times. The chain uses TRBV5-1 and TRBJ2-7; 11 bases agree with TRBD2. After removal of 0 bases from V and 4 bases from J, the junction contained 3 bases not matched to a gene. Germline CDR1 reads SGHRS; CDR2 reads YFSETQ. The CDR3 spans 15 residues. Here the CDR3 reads CASSLELAGAYEQYF. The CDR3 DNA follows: TGCGCCAGCAGCTTGGAACTAGCGGGAGCTTACGAGCAGTACTTC.

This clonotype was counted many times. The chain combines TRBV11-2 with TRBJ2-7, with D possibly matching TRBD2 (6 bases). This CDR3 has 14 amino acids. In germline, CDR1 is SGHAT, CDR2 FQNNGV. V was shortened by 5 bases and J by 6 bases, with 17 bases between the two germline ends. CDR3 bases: TGTGCCAGCAGCCACCGGGACGGGACTTCCGAGCAGTACTTC. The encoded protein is CASSHRDGTSEQYF.

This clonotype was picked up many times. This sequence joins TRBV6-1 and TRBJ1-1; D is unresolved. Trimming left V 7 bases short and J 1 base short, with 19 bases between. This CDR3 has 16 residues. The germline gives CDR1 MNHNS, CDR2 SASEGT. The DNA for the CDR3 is TGTGCCAGCACCTTCCCGATCGACGGATGGAACACTGAAGCTTTCTTT. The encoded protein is CASTFPIDGWNTEAFF.

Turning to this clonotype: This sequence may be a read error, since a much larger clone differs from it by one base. CDR3: CSARGTGQGYHQPQHF. Written as DNA, the CDR3 is TGCAGTGCTAGAGGAACGGGACAGGGGTATCATCAGCCCCAGCATTTT. The chain carries TRBV20-1 and TRBJ1-5; 10 bases match TRBD1. The CDR3 contains 16 residues. V lost 1 base to trimming and J lost 5 bases; unmatched junction nucleotides: 8. Germline V CDR1 and CDR2: DFQATT, SNEGSKA (reference sequence).

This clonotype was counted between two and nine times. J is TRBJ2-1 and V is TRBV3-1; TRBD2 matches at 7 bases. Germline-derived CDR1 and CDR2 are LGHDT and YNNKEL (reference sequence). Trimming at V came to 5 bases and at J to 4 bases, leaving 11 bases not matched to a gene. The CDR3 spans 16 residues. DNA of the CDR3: TGTGCCAGCAGCGTGGGGACTACAGATAAGTACAATGAGCAGTTCTTC. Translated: CASSVGTTDKYNEQFF.

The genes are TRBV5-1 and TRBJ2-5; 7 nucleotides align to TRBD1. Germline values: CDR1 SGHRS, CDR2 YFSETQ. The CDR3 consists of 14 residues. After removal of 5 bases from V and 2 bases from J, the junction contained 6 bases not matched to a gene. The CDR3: CASRPGTVQETQYF. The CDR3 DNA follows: TGCGCCAGCAGGCCCGGGACAGTTCAAGAGACCCAGTACTTC.

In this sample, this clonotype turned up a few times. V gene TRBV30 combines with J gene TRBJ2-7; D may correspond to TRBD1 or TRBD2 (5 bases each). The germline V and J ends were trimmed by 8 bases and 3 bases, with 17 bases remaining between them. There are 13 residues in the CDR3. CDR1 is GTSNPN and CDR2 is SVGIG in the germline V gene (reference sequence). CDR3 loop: CALSKGPVYEQYF. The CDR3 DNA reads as TGTGCCCTGTCCAAGGGACCTGTCTACGAGCAGTACTTC.

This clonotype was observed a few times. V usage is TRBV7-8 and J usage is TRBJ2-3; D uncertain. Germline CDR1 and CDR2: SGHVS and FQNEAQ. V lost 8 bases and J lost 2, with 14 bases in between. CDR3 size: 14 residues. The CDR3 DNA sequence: TGTGCCAGCCTGTTCTCTAGGTTCACAGATACGCAGTATTTT. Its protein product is CASLFSRFTDTQYF. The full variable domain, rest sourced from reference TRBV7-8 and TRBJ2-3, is GAGVSQSPRYKVAKRGQDVALRCDPISGHVSLFWYQQALGQGPEFLTYFQNEAQLDKSGLPSDRFFAERPEGSVSTLKIQRTQQEDSAVYLCASLFSRFTDTQYFGPGTRLTVL.

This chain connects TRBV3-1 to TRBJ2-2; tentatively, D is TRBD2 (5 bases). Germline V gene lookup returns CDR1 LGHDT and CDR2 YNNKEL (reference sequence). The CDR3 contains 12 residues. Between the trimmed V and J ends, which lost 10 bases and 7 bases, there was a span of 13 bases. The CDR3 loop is CATAGVYGELFF. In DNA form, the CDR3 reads TGTGCCACCGCGGGCGTTTACGGGGAGCTGTTTTTT.

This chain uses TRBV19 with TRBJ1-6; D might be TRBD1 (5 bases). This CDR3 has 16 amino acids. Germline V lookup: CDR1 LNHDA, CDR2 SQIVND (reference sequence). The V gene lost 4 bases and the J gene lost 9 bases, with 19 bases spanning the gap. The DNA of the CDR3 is TGTGCCAGTAGTACGGGACCGCCCGCCTATGGTTCACCCCTCCACTTT. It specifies CASSTGPPAYGSPLHF.

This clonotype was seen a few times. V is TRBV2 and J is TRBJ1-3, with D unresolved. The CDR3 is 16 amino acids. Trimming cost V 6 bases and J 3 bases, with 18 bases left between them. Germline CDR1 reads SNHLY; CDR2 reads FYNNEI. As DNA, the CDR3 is TGTGCCAGCAGGACATACGTAAGAGGTGGTGGAAACACCATATATTTT. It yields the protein CASRTYVRGGGNTIYF.

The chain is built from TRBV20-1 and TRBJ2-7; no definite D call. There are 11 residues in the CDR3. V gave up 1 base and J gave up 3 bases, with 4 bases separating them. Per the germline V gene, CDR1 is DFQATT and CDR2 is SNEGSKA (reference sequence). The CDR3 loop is CSARADYEQYF. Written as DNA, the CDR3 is TGCAGTGCTAGAGCGGACTACGAGCAGTACTTC.

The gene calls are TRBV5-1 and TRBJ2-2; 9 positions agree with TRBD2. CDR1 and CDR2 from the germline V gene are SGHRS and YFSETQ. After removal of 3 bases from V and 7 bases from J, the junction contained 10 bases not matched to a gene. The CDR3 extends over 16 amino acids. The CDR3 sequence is CASSSSGMIVGGELFF. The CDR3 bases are TGCGCCAGCAGCTCTAGCGGGATGATCGTTGGCGGGGAGCTGTTTTTT.